Only one count was recorded for the clone carrying this TCR beta chain. Its antigen is not known. Per the germline V gene, CDR1 is SQVTM and CDR2 is ANQGSEA. The CDR3 extends over 13 amino acids. Deletions cut 2 bases from V and 3 bases from J, with 10 bases between. The entry originates in a study of cytomegalovirus exposure and HLA in healthy donors. Broader study findings: Indistinguishability led to the exclusion of some V segments, TRBV6-2 and TRBV6-3 included. Rare TCR sequences predominated, though certain public TCRs were found in many donors.

Researchers ran the PCR with 60 Vbeta and 13 Jbeta primers. Original analysis: Approximately 79 million unique TCR beta chains, some 10 million of them shared, were counted by a later analysis. TCRdb keeps only in-frame clones here, not all; method: immunoSEQ multiplex PCR. The V and J calls and the clone size are those of that table, but D and trimming were determined from the DNA. The profile covers approximately 190,000 clones, with about 90% appearing a single time and roughly 0.98% taken by the ten largest. The genes are TRBV29-1 and TRBJ1-2; D is possibly TRBD1 (5 bases). This TCR came from a boy younger than 10 in good health and CMV-seronegative. What was sequenced was PBMCs. The CDR3 region has the DNA TGCAGCGTTGAATTCGCAGGGTACTATGGCTACACCTTC. Amino acid sequence: CSVEFAGYYGYTF.